This T cell receptor beta chain was captured by sequencing in a study of CD8 T cells in ankylosing spondylitis. Study observations and caveats: Disease-linked clones bore a CD8+ phenotype, appearing relatively rarely in peripheral blood. Apparently characteristic of ankylosing spondylitis blood was a TCR beta motif (roughly eight highly homologous variants). Matched ankylosing spondylitis synovial fluid reportedly showed significant enrichment of disease-linked clones.

TCRdb used MiXCR to reprocess the 5' RACE reads, holding one entry per CDR3 protein. The table shows roughly 130,000 distinct CDR3 sequences, with about 13% occurring only once. Trimming stripped 1 base from V and 2 bases from J, with 5 bases between. The CDR3 is 13 amino acids. For this clonotype: Its antigen is currently unknown.

The source is a female donor with ankylosing spondylitis or in good health (not recorded which). Sequencing was carried out using blood, either unsorted or a sorted T cell fraction (not recorded which). V gene TRBV12-3 or TRBV12-4 combines with J gene TRBJ1-2; D remains ambiguous. The CDR3 DNA sequence: TGTGCCAGCAGTTTAGGGTTCAACTATGGCTACACCTTC. Protein: CASSLGFNYGYTF.